The entry below describes one T cell receptor beta chain. Its target is unknown. The data belong to a study of T cell responses to AZD1222 COVID-19 vaccine. General study results and limits: Elevations in Spike-specific TCR breadth and depth followed administration of two AZD1222 doses.

Germline V gene data show CDR1 as MDHEN and CDR2 as SYDVKM. The CDR3 extends over 13 amino acids. Trimming shortened V by 9 bases and J by 3 bases, and 11 bases separated the two germline ends. Some clones are missing from TCRdb's copy, which holds only in-frame ones; the method was immunoSEQ multiplex PCR. The data show 120,000 to 150,000 clones, around 90% seen once. The specimen was peripheral blood, collected on day 0 of AZD1222 vaccination. The gene calls are TRBV28 and TRBJ1-4; D is unclear. This receptor was taken from an adult in good health. Written as DNA, the CDR3 is TGTGCCAGGCATAAGGCAGCTAATGAAAAACTGTTTTTT. This sequence encodes CARHKAANEKLFF.